This paragraph reports one T cell receptor beta chain. This entry belongs to a study of regulatory T cells in long-lasting Graves disease. For TCR beta, libraries came from iRepertoire HTBI primers and Arm-PCR of CDR3 regions. TCRdb itself ran the multiplex PCR reads through MiXCR, one entry per CDR3 protein. The data contain 300,000 to 350,000 distinct CDR3 sequences, 15% to 20% of them seen just once; the ten biggest clones take up 25% to 30%. The time point is: persistent/refractory GD, antithyroid drugs over 5 years with positive TRAb. RNA isolated from PBMCs was used to make the TCR library. This receptor was obtained from a female donor with Graves disease. The sample consisted of peripheral blood mononuclear cells (PBMCs), taken when the disease was refractory, from a patient treated with antithyroid drugs.

The CDR3 is CASSFKSGSTYEQYF. The CDR3 coding sequence is TGTGCCAGCAGCTTCAAGAGCGGGTCAACCTACGAGCAGTACTTC. The chain carries TRBV7-2 and TRBJ2-7; TRBD2 might be the D (6 bases). Germline V gives CDR1 SGHTA, CDR2 FQGNSA. This CDR3 spans 15 amino acids. The V end was cut by 3 bases, the J end by 2 bases, with 14 bases between.